The clone carrying this T cell receptor (beta chain) was seen many times. CDR3 regions were amplified by Arm-PCR using iRepertoire HTBI primers to build TCR beta libraries. Authors' processing steps: Throughout the samples, researchers identified 55 to 65 TRBV and 12 to 15 TRBJ segments. TCRdb used MiXCR to reprocess the multiplex PCR reads, holding one entry per CDR3 protein. In this record, the V and J calls reflect TCRdb's handling and not the investigators' own analysis. This sample has 300,000 to 500,000 distinct CDR3 sequences, with around 20% found just once. The sample is drawn from a study of regulatory T cells in long-lasting Graves disease. CDR1 SGHRS and CDR2 YFSETQ come from the germline V gene. The CDR3 totals 15 residues. V was trimmed by 4 bases and J by 3 bases, leaving 17 bases between them. As to time point: persistent/refractory GD, antithyroid drugs over 5 years with positive TRAb. Preparation of the TCR library used RNA extracted from PBMCs.

The specimen was peripheral blood mononuclear cells (PBMCs), collected when the disease was refractory, from a patient treated with antithyroid drugs. This clonotype was obtained from a female donor with Graves disease. The chain has TRBV5-1 and TRBJ2-7; possible D gene TRBD2, 5 bases. CDR3 in amino acids: CASSRPGDGGYEQYF. The CDR3 DNA is TGCGCCAGCAGCCGCCCCGGTGATGGAGGCTACGAGCAGTACTTC.